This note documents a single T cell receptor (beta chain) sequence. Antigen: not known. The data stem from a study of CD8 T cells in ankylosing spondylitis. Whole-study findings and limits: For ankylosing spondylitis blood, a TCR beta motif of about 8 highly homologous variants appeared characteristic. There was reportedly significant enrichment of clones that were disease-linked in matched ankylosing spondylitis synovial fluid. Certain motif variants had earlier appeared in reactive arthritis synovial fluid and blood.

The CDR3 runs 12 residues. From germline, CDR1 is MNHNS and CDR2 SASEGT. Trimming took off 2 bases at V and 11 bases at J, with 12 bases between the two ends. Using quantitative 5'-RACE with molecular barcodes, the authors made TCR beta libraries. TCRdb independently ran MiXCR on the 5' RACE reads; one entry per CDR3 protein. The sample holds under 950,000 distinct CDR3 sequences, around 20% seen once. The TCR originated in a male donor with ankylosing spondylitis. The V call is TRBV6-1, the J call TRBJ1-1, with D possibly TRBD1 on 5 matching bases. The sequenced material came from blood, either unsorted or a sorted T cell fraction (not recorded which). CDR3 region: CASSELIGEAFF. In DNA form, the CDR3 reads TGTGCCAGCAGTGAATTGATAGGGGAGGCTTTCTTT.